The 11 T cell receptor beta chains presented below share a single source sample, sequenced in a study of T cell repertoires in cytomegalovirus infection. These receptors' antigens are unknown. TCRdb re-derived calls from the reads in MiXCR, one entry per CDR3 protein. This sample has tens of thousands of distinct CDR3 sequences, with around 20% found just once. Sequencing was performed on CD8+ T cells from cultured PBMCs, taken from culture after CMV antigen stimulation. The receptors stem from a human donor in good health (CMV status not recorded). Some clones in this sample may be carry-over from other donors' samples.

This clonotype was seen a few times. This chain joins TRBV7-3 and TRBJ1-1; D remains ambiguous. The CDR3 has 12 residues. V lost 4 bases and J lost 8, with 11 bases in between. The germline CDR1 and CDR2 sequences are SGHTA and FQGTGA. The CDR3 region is CASSSGGVEAFF. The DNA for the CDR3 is TGTGCCAGCAGCTCAGGTGGGGTAGAAGCTTTCTTT.

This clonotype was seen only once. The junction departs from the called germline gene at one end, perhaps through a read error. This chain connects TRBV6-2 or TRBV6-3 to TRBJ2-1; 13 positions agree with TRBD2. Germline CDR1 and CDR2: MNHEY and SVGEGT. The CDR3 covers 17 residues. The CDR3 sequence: CARSSRPRTSGGNEQFF. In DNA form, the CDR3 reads TGTGCCCGCAGTTCCAGACCTCGGACTAGCGGGGGCAATGAGCAGTTCTTC.

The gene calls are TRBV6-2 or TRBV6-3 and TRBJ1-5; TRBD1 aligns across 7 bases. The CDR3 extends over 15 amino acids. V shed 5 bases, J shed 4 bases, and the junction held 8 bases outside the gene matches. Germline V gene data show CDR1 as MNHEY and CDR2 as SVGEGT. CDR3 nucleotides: TGTGCCAGCAGTCCCGGGACAGCTCATAATCAGCCCCAGCATTTT. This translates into CASSPGTAHNQPQHF.

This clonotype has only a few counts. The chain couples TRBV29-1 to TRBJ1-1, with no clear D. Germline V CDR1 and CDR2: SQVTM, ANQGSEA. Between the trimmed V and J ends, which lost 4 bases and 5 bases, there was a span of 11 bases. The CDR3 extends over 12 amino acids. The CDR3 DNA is TGCAGCGTTGTTCAAGAAGTAACTGAAGCTTTCTTT. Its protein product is CSVVQEVTEAFF.

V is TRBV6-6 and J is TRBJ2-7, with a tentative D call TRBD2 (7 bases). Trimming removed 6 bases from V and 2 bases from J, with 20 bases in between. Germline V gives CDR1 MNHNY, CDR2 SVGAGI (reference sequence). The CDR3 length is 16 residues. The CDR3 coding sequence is TGTGCCAGCAGCCAAGGAACAGGGAGGGCTACCTACGAGCAGTACTTC. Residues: CASSQGTGRATYEQYF.

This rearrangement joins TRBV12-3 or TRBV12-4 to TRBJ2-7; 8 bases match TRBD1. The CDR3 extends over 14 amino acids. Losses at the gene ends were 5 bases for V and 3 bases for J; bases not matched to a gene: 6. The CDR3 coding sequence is TGTGCCAGCAGTCCAAGGACAGGGTTCTACGAGCAGTACTTC. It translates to CASSPRTGFYEQYF.

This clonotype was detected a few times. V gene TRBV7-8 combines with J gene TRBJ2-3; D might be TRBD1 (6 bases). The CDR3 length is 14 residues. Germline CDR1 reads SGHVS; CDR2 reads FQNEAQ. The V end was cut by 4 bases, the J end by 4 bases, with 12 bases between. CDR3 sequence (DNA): TGTGCCAGCAGCTCCCGACAGGACCCAGATACGCAGTATTTT. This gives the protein CASSSRQDPDTQYF. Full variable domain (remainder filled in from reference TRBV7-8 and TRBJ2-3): GAGVSQSPRYKVAKRGQDVALRCDPISGHVSLFWYQQALGQGPEFLTYFQNEAQLDKSGLPSDRFFAERPEGSVSTLKIQRTQQEDSAVYLCASSSRQDPDTQYFGPGTRLTVL.

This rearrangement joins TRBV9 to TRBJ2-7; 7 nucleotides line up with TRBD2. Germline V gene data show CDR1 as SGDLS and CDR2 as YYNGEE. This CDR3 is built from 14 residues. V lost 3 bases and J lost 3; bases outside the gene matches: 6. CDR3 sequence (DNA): TGTGCCAGCAGCGGAAGCGGGGCTGGCTACGAGCAGTACTTC. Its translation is CASSGSGAGYEQYF.

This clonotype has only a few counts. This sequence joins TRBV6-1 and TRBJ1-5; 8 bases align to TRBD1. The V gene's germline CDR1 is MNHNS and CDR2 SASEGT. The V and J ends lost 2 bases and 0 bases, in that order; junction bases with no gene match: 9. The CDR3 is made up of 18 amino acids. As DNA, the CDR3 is TGTGCCAGCAGTGAATCATCGACAGGGGTCTATAGCAATCAGCCCCAGCATTTT. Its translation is CASSESSTGVYSNQPQHF.

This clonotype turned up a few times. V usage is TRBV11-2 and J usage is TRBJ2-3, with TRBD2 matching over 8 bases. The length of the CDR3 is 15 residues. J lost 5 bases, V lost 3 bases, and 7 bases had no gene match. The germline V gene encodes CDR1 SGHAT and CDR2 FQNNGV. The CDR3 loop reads CASSLAIREGDTQYF. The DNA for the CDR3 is TGTGCCAGCAGCTTGGCTATCCGGGAGGGAGATACGCAGTATTTT.

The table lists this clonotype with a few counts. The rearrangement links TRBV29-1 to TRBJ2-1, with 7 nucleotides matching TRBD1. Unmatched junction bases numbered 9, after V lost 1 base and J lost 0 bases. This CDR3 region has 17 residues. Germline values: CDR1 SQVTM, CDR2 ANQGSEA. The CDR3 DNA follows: TGCAGCGTTGAAGGACAAACAGGGGTTCGCTCCTACAATGAGCAGTTCTTC. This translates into CSVEGQTGVRSYNEQFF.